Sequencing of this T cell receptor (beta chain) was carried out in a study of cytomegalovirus exposure and HLA in healthy donors (dated by TCRdb to 2015 to 2018). With regard to the full study: According to an earlier analysis of 550 to 700 of the donors, about 180 million T cells yielded approximately 120 million unique TCR beta sequences and approximately 280 Gb of sequence data. The study profiled the T cell repertoires of hundreds of subjects by immunosequencing and related them to cytomegalovirus serostatus. Every repertoire in the discovery cohort had been generated on one and the same sequencing platform. Among the roughly 370 genotyped donors, around 81% belonged to the genetic ancestry cluster associated with self-reported Caucasian donors. A separate validation cohort of roughly 130 different subjects was used in addition to the 666-subject first cohort. The study combined high-throughput TCR immunosequencing, statistical association of individual TCRs with disease status, and machine learning to predict cytomegalovirus infection status. The number of typed donors differed by locus: about 620-640 for A, B, C, DRB1 and DQB1; 522 for DQA1; approximately 600 for DPA1; and some 470 for DPB1. Roughly 300 gigabases of sequencing data and 78 million or so unique TCR sequences were included in an early release covering 550 to 800 HLA-typed donors. The study aimed to test whether cataloging public T cell receptors could reveal signatures of past pathogen exposure. Rather than using new phenotypic data, the later analysis identified candidate immune exposures from TCR beta sequences and from how often those sequences occurred across donors. Across some 400 genotyped donors of the cohort, an average of roughly 230,000 unique TCR beta nucleotide sequences per donor were sequenced, and roughly a sixth of those sequences were non-productive. Donor age, sex, ethnicity and CMV serostatus were collected together with the repertoire data. HLA typing included class I and class II loci at four-digit resolution. An earlier analysis of 587 of the donors used high-throughput TCR beta sequencing to judge whether each TCR beta V gene segment behaved as functional or pseudogenic. About five DR-DQ haplotypes were handled as single units for association and clustering because linkage in the cohort was strong. In a later genetic analysis, genome-wide SNP genotypes for about 65% of the 666 donors were used, and that subset was treated as a discovery cohort. A later analysis re-examined previously published TCR beta repertoires from more than 550 donors and added high-resolution HLA genotyping to investigate patterns of TCR occurrence.

Library generation was performed with the immunoSEQ multiplex PCR assay. For the multiplex PCR, a mixture combining 60 forward primers for TCR Vbeta segments and 13 reverse primers for TCR Jbeta segments was used. Amplification of the CDR3 region of rearranged TCR beta genes was performed with a multiplex PCR assay on genomic DNA. The Illumina HiSeq System was used to sequence the amplified TCR beta libraries as 87-base-pair reads. On the study's bioinformatics: A later analysis counted about 76 million unique TCR beta chains across the 600 to 850 repertoires, and 10 million to 12 million of these chains were shared by at least two donors. A nearest-neighbor algorithm error-corrected the raw reads and collapsed the reads into unique sequences, merging closely related sequences to remove PCR and sequencing errors. CDR3 sequences were aligned to IMGT reference sequences to assign V, D and J gene segments. For a sequence to be retained, a match of at least six nucleotides was required to both a V gene segment and a J gene segment. Rearrangements were classified as productive when the CDR3 lacked stop codons and remained in frame with V and J, and all other rearrangements were classified as non-productive. CDR3 was defined according to IMGT convention as the region running from the second conserved V-encoded cysteine to the conserved J-encoded phenylalanine. The earlier analysis of roughly 590 of the donors excluded sequences that lacked an unambiguous match to a single V gene segment. An earlier analysis of about 600 of the donors called V segments functional above 56.7% productive rearrangements and segregating when the between-donor standard deviation exceeded 5%. A statistical classification framework was developed to diagnose cytomegalovirus status using the catalog of TCR beta chain sequences. V and J gene assignment, in a later analysis, came from comparing TCR nucleotide sequences with IMGT/GENE-DB human TR gene sequences. In a later analysis, CDR3 sequences and most-parsimonious VDJ recombination scenarios were assigned using the TCRdist pipeline. A later analysis defined each TCR beta chain by its CDR3 amino acid sequence plus V-gene family, and excluded reads lacking a unique V-gene family. In a later analysis, 450 to 600 highly shared, low-generation-probability nucleotide sequences were removed to address suspected cross-contamination and a sequencing artifact. In a later analysis, a clonal expansion index for each public chain was calculated from normalized within-repertoire ranks of inferred template counts. Generation probabilities in a later analysis came from a VDJ recombination model fitted to out-of-frame rearrangements, and those results were checked against IGoR. Hypergeometric tests were used in a later analysis to score TCR-TCR, TCR-HLA and TCR-CMV co-occurrence, with a repertoire-size bias correction applied to the TCR pairs. In a later analysis, false discovery rates were estimated by permuting HLA or CMV assignments 20 times. In a later analysis, co-occurring TCRs were grouped using DBSCAN, and TCRdist sequence similarity was added for clustering within HLA-allele-positive subsets. For co-occurrence clustering, repertoires with fewer than 30,000 or more than 120,000 public chains were excluded, along with 4 to 6 repertoires with anomalous nucleotide sharing. The table comes from immuneACCESS by way of TCRdb, which keeps in-frame sequences with V and J called. Part of the clones is missing from these tables; in studies checked, under half for an unresolved V gene and the rest for unknown reasons. D and trimming come from the DNA, and the V and J calls and clone size come from that table. The sample contains 150,000 to 200,000 clones, around 85% of them found a single time. The ten largest make up approximately 2% of the sample.

Comments on this clone: This clone's antigen is unknown. No quality values exist for individual bases; no much larger clone is one base distant.

The germline V gene gives CDR1 as SGHDT and CDR2 as YYEEEE. The cysteine opens and the phenylalanine closes a CDR3 of 15 amino acids. Left in the record is the CDR3 DNA by itself, 45 bases read in frame from the first base. Compared with germline, V lacks 6 bases and J lacks 5 bases; bases without a gene match: 13. Findings and caveats that apply to the study as a whole: Cytomegalovirus status was reported to be diagnosed by the classifier with high specificity and sensitivity in both the original and validation cohorts. In a later analysis, most CMV-associated TCR beta chains were found to appear HLA-restricted, with HLA associations seemingly driven largely by CMV exposure. Presence/absence analyses assumed roughly uniform sequencing depth across donors, an assumption that may not hold. In a later analysis, TCR association rates were found to vary across HLA loci, with the most associated TCRs seen for DRB1 alleles and the fewest for HLA-C alleles. In a later analysis, HLA-associated TCR beta chains were found to be more clonally expanded and to have lower generation probabilities than equally common non-associated chains. Strong co-occurrence of HLA alleles, especially DR and DQ, made assigning TCR associations to individual alleles difficult. While some public TCRs were present in many individuals, most TCR sequences turned up only very rarely across donors. An association between a missense DCLRE1C variant and V-gene and J-gene trimming of TCR beta chains was found in a later genetic analysis and replicated in an independent cohort. Because counts were too low, about 15 rarely observed V segments, including chromosome 9 orphons, were left out of the earlier analysis of 587 of the donors. An earlier analysis of some 560 of the donors showed that most TCR beta V segments appeared in productive rearrangements either about 87% or about 30% of the time, which broadly matched IMGT annotations. Several of the top co-occurrence clusters appeared to be linked to parvovirus B19, influenza, CMV and Epstein-Barr virus, according to a later analysis. A further reported finding was that TCR beta sequences accurately predicted the HLA-A and HLA-B alleles for most subjects in the first cohort. The only immune exposure information available for the cohort was CMV serostatus. Linkage disequilibrium might explain the correlated functional status among segregating V segments, but an unknown experimental factor could not be ruled out. In vitro tests confirmed that three of the cytomegalovirus-associated TCR beta chains recognize cytomegalovirus antigens. Some IMGT-functional V segments, including TRBV6-2 and TRBV6-3, could not be told apart with the 87-base-pair reads, so those segments were excluded. In the study, 150 to 200 TCR beta chains were listed as associated with cytomegalovirus. In this cohort, only TCR beta chains were sequenced, and detectable features were limited by the absence of alpha or paired-chain data. A cluster of highly shared sequence variants was judged likely to represent a technical artifact of the sequencing pipeline. According to a later genetic analysis, donors in an Asian-associated ancestry cluster had fewer N-insertions in productive TCRs than the roughly 670-donor mean. Because HLA typing was unavailable for some donors at each locus, only the typed subset was used in association tests. According to the authors, the approach could potentially be generalized to other disease states and immunological phenotypes. A later analysis associated 16,951 TCR beta sequences with specific HLA alleles at a false discovery rate of 0.05.

The cohort consisted of fewer than 700 healthy bone marrow donors. Cohort members were all nominally healthy when sampled, although unrecorded immune exposures were likely present. The donor tested CMV seronegative, placing the donor among the roughly 400 seronegative members of the cohort. A peripheral blood sample was provided by each donor, and peripheral blood mononuclear cells were used for TCR beta sequencing. The Qiagen DNeasy Blood Extraction Kit was used to extract genomic DNA from the blood cell samples. This chain joins TRBV5-6 to TRBJ2-7; 8 nucleotides in the junction match TRBD2. This clonotype was obtained from a man aged 18 to 30 in good health and CMV-seronegative. The material sequenced was PBMCs. The CDR3 reads as follows: CASNEGGGSGNEQYF. The nucleotide sequence reads as follows: TGTGCCAGCAACGAGGGGGGGGGTAGCGGGAACGAGCAGTACTTC. The variable domain in full, with residues beyond the CDR3 obtained from the reference TRBV5-6 and TRBJ2-7 genes, is DAGVTQSPTHLIKTRGQQVTLRCSPKSGHDTVSWYQQALGQGPQFIFQYYEEEERQRGNFPDRFSGHQFPNYSSELNVNALLLGDSALYLCASNEGGGSGNEQYFGPGTRLTVT.